The rows below give T cell receptor beta chains drawn from one sample of a study of blood T cell repertoires in COVID-19. Profiled with immunoSEQ multiplex PCR; TCRdb holds only in-frame clones, not every one. The sample contains under 55,000 clones, 80% to 90% of which appear only once. The source material was peripheral blood. The origin of the receptors is a woman older than 75 with COVID-19, enrolled during active disease. The CDR3 runs from the conserved cysteine through the conserved F or W. D genes are given only for firm matches. Part of the rows lack a size; the others show once, few, many or a class for expanded clones.

. TRBJ2-4 TRBV19 . CASTPQGGKNIQYF TGTGCCAGTACCCCCCAGGGTGGGAAGAACATTCAGTACTTC
. TRBJ2-7 TRBV28 . CASSSPAGTRTYEQYF TGTGCCAGCAGTTCCCCCGCCGGGACAAGAACCTACGAGCAGTACTTC
few TRBJ2-5 TRBV14 . CASSHRRGETQYF TGTGCCAGCAGCCATCGCCGGGGAGAGACCCAGTACTTC
. TRBJ2-7 TRBV18 . CASSPLFQSPEQYF TGTGCCAGCTCACCACTATTCCAGTCCCCCGAGCAGTACTTC
. TRBJ2-7 TRBV3-1/TRBV3-2 . CASSQGARGEQYF TGTGCCAGCAGCCAAGGAGCCCGGGGCGAGCAGTACTTC
. TRBJ2-5 TRBV2 . CASYRGMTQYF TGTGCCAGCTACCGGGGGATGACCCAGTACTTC
. TRBJ2-7 TRBV6-5 TRBD1 CASKWTGPSYEQYF TGTGCCAGCAAATGGACAGGGCCCTCCTACGAGCAGTACTTC
. TRBJ2-1 TRBV6-6 . CASRGGAGHEQFF TGTGCCAGCAGAGGTGGGGCGGGACATGAGCAGTTCTTC
. TRBJ2-1 TRBV9 . CASSVVPLRGEQFF TGTGCCAGCAGCGTAGTCCCTCTTAGAGGAGAGCAGTTCTTC
once TRBJ2-1 TRBV7-3 TRBD2 CASSLMASGGSVYNEQFF TGTGCCAGCAGCTTAATGGCTAGCGGGGGGTCGGTGTACAATGAGCAGTTCTTC
. TRBJ2-7 TRBV28 . CASSRVPPSYEQYF TGTGCCAGCAGCCGGGTCCCCCCCTCCTACGAGCAGTACTTC
once TRBJ2-3 TRBV7-2 . CASSDDRTAADTQYF TGTGCCAGCAGCGACGACCGGACTGCTGCAGATACGCAGTATTTT
. TRBJ1-2 TRBV27 TRBD1 CASRPVGVGQGAYGYTF TGTGCCAGCAGACCCGTCGGGGTCGGACAGGGGGCCTATGGCTACACCTTC
. TRBJ1-2 TRBV5-1 TRBD1 CASSLGQGARGYTF TGCGCCAGCAGCTTGGGGCAGGGGGCGCGAGGCTACACCTTC
. TRBJ2-1 TRBV10-1 . CASSLHTVGNEQFF TGCGCCAGCAGCCTTCATACAGTTGGGAATGAGCAGTTCTTC
. TRBJ2-3 TRBV7-9 TRBD2 CASSLGWGGATNTDTQYF TGTGCCAGCAGCTTAGGTTGGGGGGGAGCCACCAACACAGATACGCAGTATTTT
. TRBJ1-2 TRBV9 TRBD1 CASSVTGVGGYTF TGTGCCAGCAGCGTAACAGGGGTTGGAGGCTACACCTTC
. TRBJ1-1 TRBV6-4 TRBD1 CASSDAWTGRTEAFF TGTGCCAGCAGTGACGCTTGGACAGGGCGTACTGAAGCTTTCTTT
few TRBJ2-1 TRBV5-5 TRBD2 CASSGAGGRNEQFF TGTGCCAGCAGCGGAGCGGGGGGGCGTAATGAGCAGTTCTTC
. TRBJ2-2 TRBV11-3 TRBD2 CASSSSGGAPGELFF TGTGCCAGCAGCTCTAGCGGGGGGGCACCCGGGGAGCTGTTTTTT
. TRBJ2-1 TRBV7-9 TRBD1 CASSLQGADGNEQFF TGTGCCAGCAGCTTACAGGGGGCAGATGGCAATGAGCAGTTCTTC
. TRBJ1-1 TRBV19 TRBD1 CASSSWTGANTEAFF TGTGCCAGTAGTTCCTGGACAGGGGCGAACACTGAAGCTTTCTTT
. TRBJ1-4 TRBV3-1/TRBV3-2 . CASSSPRQTEKLFF TGTGCCAGCAGCTCTCCGAGACAGACTGAAAAACTGTTTTTT
. TRBJ1-5 TRBV18 . CASSPEYSQDQPQHF TGTGCCAGCTCACCAGAATACAGCCAAGATCAGCCCCAGCATTTT
. TRBJ1-3 TRBV30 . CAWRASGNTIYF TGTGCCTGGAGGGCATCTGGAAACACCATATATTTT
. TRBJ1-2 TRBV5-1 . CASSLDSYYGYTF TGCGCCAGCAGCCTGGACAGTTACTATGGCTACACCTTC
. TRBJ1-4 TRBV11-2 TRBD1 CASSFTYSGTGLYEKLFF TGTGCCAGCAGCTTCACTTATTCCGGGACAGGACTCTATGAAAAACTGTTTTTT
. TRBJ1-1 TRBV6-5 . CASSYAVRGTEAFF TGTGCCAGCAGTTACGCGGTTAGGGGGACTGAAGCTTTCTTT
. TRBJ1-3 TRBV6-5 TRBD1 CASSYSRDSSGNTIYF TGTGCCAGCAGTTACTCTCGGGACAGCTCTGGAAACACCATATATTTT
once TRBJ2-3 TRBV6-5 TRBD1 CASRTGPADTQYF TGTGCCAGCAGGACAGGGCCCGCAGATACGCAGTATTTT
. TRBJ2-1 TRBV6-5 . CASSYLARVENEQFF TGTGCCAGCAGTTACCTCGCCAGGGTAGAAAATGAGCAGTTCTTC
. TRBJ2-7 TRBV28 . CASRTDSREQYF TGTGCCAGCAGAACGGACAGCCGCGAGCAGTACTTC
. TRBJ1-2 TRBV7-9 TRBD1 CASSYGQGDYGYTF TGTGCCAGCAGCTACGGACAGGGTGACTATGGCTACACCTTC
. TRBJ2-1 TRBV7-3 TRBD2 CASGRGDHNEQFF TGTGCCAGCGGGCGGGGGGACCACAATGAGCAGTTCTTC
once TRBJ2-7 TRBV28 . CASSPELRSEQYF TGTGCCAGCAGTCCCGAACTTCGAAGCGAGCAGTACTTC